This T cell receptor (beta chain) emerged from a study of T cells in Graves' hyperthyroidism and ophthalmopathy. Regarding the study as a whole: In blood, most of the thyroid clonotypes expanded above 0.001 were also present.

Not enrolled were patients with uncontrolled infection, other autoimmune disease, pregnancy or lactation. Clinical symptoms, serum thyroxine, TRAb, thyroid ultrasound and orbital computed tomography established diagnosis. PBMCs stemmed from 10 ml fresh peripheral blood. This clonotype was seen ten or more times. Its antigen is undetermined. Template material for amplifying TCR beta CDR3 regions consisted of RNA transcripts. Initially, a first-round RT-PCR of the TCR CDR3 employed the HTBI primer set. From the multiplex PCR reads, TCRdb called clonotypes with MiXCR, one entry per CDR3 protein. The table shows some 510,000 distinct CDR3 sequences, with less than 25% occurring only once. With 4 bases clipped from V and 6 bases from J, the junction kept 11 bases outside the gene matches. The CDR3 sequence is 15 residues long.

Specimen: blood. The TCR originated in a man aged 18 to 30 with Graves' hyperthyroidism. This chain joins TRBV12-3 or TRBV12-4 and TRBJ2-7; TRBD1 aligns across 8 bases. The CDR3: CASSSVTGGLAEQYF. Written as DNA, the CDR3 is TGTGCCAGCAGTTCTGTAACAGGGGGTCTCGCCGAGCAGTACTTC.